This T cell receptor (beta chain) derives from a study of blood T cell repertoires in COVID-19. Study summary: Sample material is recorded as cDNA or gDNA derived from T cells, B-cell-depleted T cells, or PBMCs.

The authors' processing: The assay estimated nucleated cells by amplifying reference gene primers. Sequencing was performed with immunoSEQ multiplex PCR; in TCRdb, only in-frame clones are kept and a portion is missing. From that table come the V and J calls and clone size; the DNA was used to work out D and trimming. The table has about 220,000 clones, around 81% seen once. The ends lost 4 bases at V and 7 bases at J; junction bases unmatched: 9. This CDR3 spans 14 amino acids. Per germline, CDR1 SGHAT and CDR2 FQNNGV. This chain links TRBV11-2 with TRBJ2-5; 7 bases are shared with TRBD2. Sequenced input: peripheral blood. This clonotype originated in an older woman with acute or convalescent COVID-19. CDR3 bases: TGTGCCAGCAGCTCAACGGGGGGAGGAGGGACCCAGTACTTC. Translated, it gives CASSSTGGGGTQYF. The whole variable domain, remainder taken from reference TRBV11-2 and TRBJ2-5, is EAGVAQSPRYKIIEKRQSVAFWCNPISGHATLYWYQQILGQGPKLLIQFQNNGVVDDSQLPKDRFSAERLKGVDSTLKIQPAKLEDSAVYLCASSSTGGGGTQYFGPGTRLLVL.